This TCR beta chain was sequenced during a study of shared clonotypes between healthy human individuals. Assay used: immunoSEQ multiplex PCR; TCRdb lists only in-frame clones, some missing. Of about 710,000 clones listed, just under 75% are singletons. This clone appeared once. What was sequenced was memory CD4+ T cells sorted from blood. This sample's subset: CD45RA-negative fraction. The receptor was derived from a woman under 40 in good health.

The DNA for the CDR3 is TGTGCCAGCAGCTTAGCGACAGGGGGAGCTAACTATGGCTACACCTTC. Its protein product is CASSLATGGANYGYTF. The chain links TRBV11-3 to TRBJ1-2; TRBD1 aligns across 9 bases. CDR1 and CDR2 (germline): SGHNT, YENEEA. V gave up 1 base and J gave up 0 bases; unmatched junction bases: 3. The length of the CDR3 is 16 residues.